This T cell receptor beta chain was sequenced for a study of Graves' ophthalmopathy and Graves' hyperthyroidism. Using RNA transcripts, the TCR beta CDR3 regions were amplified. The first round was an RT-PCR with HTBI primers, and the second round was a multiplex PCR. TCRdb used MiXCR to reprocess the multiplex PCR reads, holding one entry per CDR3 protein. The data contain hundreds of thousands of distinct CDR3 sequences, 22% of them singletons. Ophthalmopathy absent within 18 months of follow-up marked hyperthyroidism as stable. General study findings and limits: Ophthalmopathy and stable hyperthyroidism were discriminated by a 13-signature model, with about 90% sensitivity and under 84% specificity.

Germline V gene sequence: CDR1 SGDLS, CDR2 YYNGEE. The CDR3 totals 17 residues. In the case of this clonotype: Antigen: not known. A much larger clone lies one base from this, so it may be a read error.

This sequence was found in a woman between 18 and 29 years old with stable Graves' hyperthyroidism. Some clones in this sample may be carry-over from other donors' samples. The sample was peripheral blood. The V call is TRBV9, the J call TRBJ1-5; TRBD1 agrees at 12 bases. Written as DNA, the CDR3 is TGTGCCAGCAGCGTAGTGCCGGGACAGGGGGCGGATCAGCCCCTGCATTTT. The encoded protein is CASSVVPGQGADQPLHF.